This T cell receptor beta chain stems from a study of PD-L1 blockade in urothelial cancer. The germline gives CDR1 LNHDA, CDR2 SQIVND (reference sequence). The CDR3 spans 13 residues. Trimming left V 5 bases short and J 8 bases short, with 15 bases between. Method: immunoSEQ multiplex PCR; TCRdb's copy keeps in-frame clones and lacks some. The data contain approximately 48,000 clones, 60% to 85% of them singletons. Time point of the sample: pretreatment peripheral blood. The TCR was taken from a man between 70 and 80 years old with urothelial cancer. The rearrangement uses TRBV19 and TRBJ1-2; a weak D match, TRBD1 (6 bases). The input for sequencing was PBMCs, taken around atezolizumab (anti-PD-L1) treatment. Here the CDR3 DNA reads TGTGCCAGTAGTTCCCGCAGGGGATCCGGCTACACCTTC. Translation: CASSSRRGSGYTF.